This paragraph reports one T cell receptor beta chain. Its antigen is undetermined. Expansion of antigen-specific CD4+ T cells with viral peptide pools was carried out by the ViraFEST assay before sequencing. Cultured cells yielded isolated CD4+ T cells after 10 to 11 days. Confirmation by PCR established that the person had SARS-CoV-2 infection between March and December 2020. IL-2 at roughly 9.7 IU/ml and peptides at around 9.6 ug/ml were added to cultured PBMC, more than 1.5 million per well. Days 3 and 7 were when half the medium was replaced with IL-2 medium. The data derive from a study of vaccination effects on CD4 cells after COVID-19. Repertoires were generated with immunoSEQ multiplex PCR, while TCRdb's copy carries only in-frame clones and drops some. In the table there are tens of thousands of clones, around 80% of which are singletons. V shed 2 bases and J shed 5 bases, with 12 bases lying between them. CDR1 is SGHVS and CDR2 is FNYEAQ in the germline V gene. This CDR3 is built from 15 residues.

The chain links TRBV7-6 to TRBJ2-2; TRBD2 might be the D (5 bases). This specimen consisted of CD4+ T cells from PBMCs cultured with a peptide pool, obtained before COVID-19 vaccination. The TCR was taken from a human donor who had a prior SARS-CoV-2 infection. The CDR3 DNA is TGTGCCAGCAGCTTATTTTTGCCGGGGACCGGGGAGCTGTTTTTT. Translating gives CASSLFLPGTGELFF.